This TCR beta chain was identified in a study of control samples from healthy donors and cancer patients. Measured with immunoSEQ multiplex PCR; TCRdb has only the in-frame clones, and not every one. Altogether 170,000 or so clones are present, roughly 91% being singletons, with the ten largest covering more than 1.1%. J lost 4 bases, V lost 4 bases, and 6 bases had no gene match. The CDR3 has 14 residues. Looked up from germline, CDR1 is SGHDT and CDR2 is YYEEEE. The sequence was obtained from a man between 18 and 35 years old in good health. The sequenced sample consisted of blood. V gene TRBV5-6 combines with J gene TRBJ2-3; 7 nucleotides align to TRBD2. The CDR3 reads CASSPLAGADTQYF. The CDR3 bases are TGTGCCAGCAGCCCTTTGGCGGGGGCAGATACGCAGTATTTT.